Presented here are 15 T cell receptor beta chains from one specimen sequenced in a study of regulatory T cells in long-lasting Graves disease. With iRepertoire HTBI primers and Arm-PCR of CDR3 regions, TCR beta libraries were built. TCRdb re-called the multiplex PCR reads through MiXCR, storing one row per CDR3 protein. The sample holds roughly 300,000 distinct CDR3 sequences; approximately 20% are singletons and the top ten take 56%. Time point defined: persistent/refractory GD, antithyroid drugs over 5 years with positive TRAb. TCR sequences were obtained from RNA taken from PBMCs. Sequenced material: peripheral blood mononuclear cells (PBMCs), taken when the disease was refractory, from a patient treated with antithyroid drugs. The receptors originated from a female donor with Graves disease.

J is TRBJ1-2 and V is TRBV18, with a tentative D call TRBD1 (5 bases). Per germline, CDR1 KGHSH and CDR2 LQKENI. Trimming took off 6 bases at V and 4 bases at J, with 9 bases between the two ends. The CDR3 has 12 residues. The CDR3 region is CASSRGVYGYTF. The DNA of the CDR3 is TGTGCCAGCTCCCGGGGGGTCTATGGCTACACCTTC.

This clonotype was found a few times. The chain recombines TRBV7-9 with TRBJ2-6; 7 bases match TRBD1. Germline trimming cut 6 bases from V and 0 bases from J; bases unmatched to any gene: 14. CDR1 and CDR2 from the germline V gene are SEHNR and FQNEAQ (reference sequence). The CDR3 runs 19 residues. The CDR3 sequence is CASSFFRDSSYSGANVLTF. DNA for the CDR3: TGTGCCAGCAGTTTTTTCCGGGACAGCTCATACTCTGGGGCCAACGTCCTGACTTTC.

The chain has TRBV7-2 and TRBJ2-5; D remains ambiguous. V was pared by 3 bases and J by 5 bases, with 13 bases between. This CDR3 has 14 residues. Per the germline V gene, CDR1 is SGHTA and CDR2 is FQGNSA. This chain's CDR3 is CASSFWTESETQYF. The CDR3 region has the DNA TGTGCCAGCAGCTTTTGGACGGAGAGCGAGACCCAGTACTTC.

The chain carries TRBV29-1 and TRBJ2-7; 7 bases fit TRBD1. The CDR3 totals 17 residues. Per germline, CDR1 SQVTM and CDR2 ANQGSEA. J was trimmed by 7 bases and V by 2 bases; bases with no gene match: 20. The CDR3, as DNA: TGCAGCGTTGAAAAGCCTGACCTAGGGGGCACGACGGGGGAGCAGTACTTC. Translating it yields CSVEKPDLGGTTGEQYF.

This clonotype showed up many times. The CDR3 region is CASSPTIGTFYGYTF. In DNA form, the CDR3 reads TGTGCCAGCAGTCCAACCATCGGGACGTTCTATGGCTACACCTTC. V and J are TRBV2 and TRBJ1-2, with D maybe TRBD1 (5 bases). The CDR3 has 15 amino acids. Germline V gene lookup returns CDR1 SNHLY and CDR2 FYNNEI. V gave up 5 bases and J gave up 4 bases, with 17 bases separating them.

This clonotype occurred many times. This rearrangement joins TRBV28 to TRBJ2-7; the D is unclear. The CDR3 consists of 15 residues. Trimming left V 7 bases short and J 1 base short, with 17 bases between. The germline gives CDR1 MDHEN, CDR2 SYDVKM. CDR3 loop: CASTSHLGGSYEQYF. The CDR3 nucleotides are TGTGCCAGCACTTCCCATCTAGGCGGTTCCTACGAGCAGTACTTC.

The chain joins TRBV12-3 or TRBV12-4 to TRBJ2-7; 7 bases line up with TRBD2. The V gene end was trimmed by 7 bases and the J gene end by 2 bases; junction bases not matched to a gene: 5. This CDR3 has 13 residues. CDR3 amino acids: CASIRDYPYEQYF. DNA for the CDR3: TGTGCCAGCATCCGGGACTACCCCTACGAGCAGTACTTC.

The rearrangement uses TRBV4-2 and TRBJ2-7; D tentatively fits TRBD1 or TRBD2 (5 bases each). Trimming pared 4 bases from V and 6 bases from J, leaving 16 bases between. The CDR3 consists of 14 residues. Germline V gene data show CDR1 as LGHNA and CDR2 as YNFKEQ. CDR3 region: CASSLDGTTREQYF. In nucleotides, the CDR3 is TGTGCCAGCAGCCTAGACGGGACCACTCGCGAGCAGTACTTC.

In this sample, this clonotype turned up a few times. J is TRBJ2-1 and V is TRBV7-2; D call uncertain. Germline CDR1 and CDR2: SGHTA and FQGNSA. The germline V and J ends were trimmed by 5 bases and 9 bases, with 11 bases remaining between them. CDR3 length: 12 residues. This CDR3 reads CASSQVESEQFF. The CDR3 bases are TGTGCCAGCAGCCAAGTAGAGAGTGAGCAGTTCTTC.

Ten or more counts support this clonotype. The J gene is TRBJ1-2, the V gene TRBV30; D is possibly TRBD1 (5 bases). With 7 bases removed from V and 4 bases from J, the gap between germline ends came to 16 bases. The CDR3 is 13 amino acids. Per the germline V gene, CDR1 is GTSNPN and CDR2 is SVGIG (reference sequence). CDR3 loop: CASRDFEFYGYTF. CDR3 coding DNA: TGTGCCTCCAGGGACTTTGAGTTCTATGGCTACACCTTC.

This clonotype was seen at least ten times. The chain uses TRBV6-1 and TRBJ1-5; D uncertain. The CDR3 is made up of 16 amino acids. V was cut by 7 bases and J by 1 base, with 17 bases left in between. Germline V gene sequence: CDR1 MNHNS, CDR2 SASEGT. The DNA for the CDR3 is TGTGCCAGCACCACCTCGACTGGCTTGAGCAATCAGCCCCAGCATTTT. This translates into CASTTSTGLSNQPQHF.

About this clonotype: A much bigger clone sits one base away, suggesting this may be a read error. The final CDR3 position lacks the conserved phenylalanine or tryptophan, pointing to a likely read error. This chain uses TRBV7-3 with TRBJ1-5; D ambiguous. This CDR3 is built from 13 residues. The V end lost 5 bases, the J end lost 2 bases, and 7 bases lay between the germline ends. The germline V gene has CDR1 SGHTA and CDR2 FQGTGA. CDR3 amino acids: CASSQEGNQPQHL. CDR3 bases: TGTGCCAGCAGCCAAGAGGGCAATCAGCCCCAGCATCTT.

The chain recombines TRBV5-1 with TRBJ2-2, with 9 bases identical to TRBD2. Per the germline V gene, CDR1 is SGHRS and CDR2 is YFSETQ. The length of the CDR3 is 16 residues. With V trimmed by 2 bases and J by 5 bases, 7 bases remained unmatched. CDR3 in DNA: TGCGCCAGCAGCTTTGTGGTAGCGGGAGATACCGGGGAGCTGTTTTTT. Amino acid sequence: CASSFVVAGDTGELFF.

The J gene is TRBJ2-3, the V gene TRBV7-2, with 9 bases that match TRBD2. Trimming took 5 bases from V and 4 from J; bases not matched to a gene: 10. There are 16 residues in the CDR3. Germline-derived CDR1 and CDR2 are SGHTA and FQGNSA. CDR3 bases: TGTGCCAGCAGCCAGGGACTAGCCACCTACTCAGATACGCAGTATTTT. It translates to CASSQGLATYSDTQYF.

This clonotype was counted ten times or more. The chain employs TRBV5-1 and TRBJ2-2; D uncertain. Trimming removed 4 bases at V and 4 bases at J, with 20 bases between. Per the germline V gene, CDR1 is SGHRS and CDR2 is YFSETQ. The CDR3 totals 17 residues. CDR3 loop: CASSTSEKTRPTGELFF. CDR3 nucleotides: TGCGCCAGCAGCACAAGCGAAAAGACCCGGCCCACCGGGGAGCTGTTTTTT. Full variable domain (missing parts from reference TRBV5-1 and TRBJ2-2): KAGVTQTPRYLIKTRGQQVTLSCSPISGHRSVSWYQQTPGQGLQFLFEYFSETQRNKGNFPGRFSGRQFSNSRSEMNVSTLELGDSALYLCASSTSEKTRPTGELFFGEGSRLTVL.